Each of the 19 T cell receptor beta chains below was sequenced from the same sample in a study of post-analysis software for immune sequencing data. Sequencing libraries made from TCR beta cDNA carried unique molecular identifiers. TCRdb recomputed calls from the PCR reads with MiXCR, one row per CDR3 protein. The sample has about 500,000 distinct CDR3 sequences, less than 45% seen once; the top ten hold roughly 12%. Study-wide points: Among several TRBV segments more frequent in patients than controls were TRBV5-6, TRBV5-1 and TRBV20-1.

No antigen has been identified for these receptors. Material for sequencing was blood. The receptors derive from a girl between 5 and 17 years old with multiple sclerosis.

The CDR3 reads CASSSPARAQETQYF. The CDR3, as DNA: TGTGCCAGCAGTTCCCCTGCGAGAGCGCAAGAGACCCAGTACTTC. V gene TRBV28 combines with J gene TRBJ2-5; D unresolved. CDR1 is MDHEN, CDR2 SYDVKM, per germline. V lost 4 bases and J lost 2, with 14 bases in between. This CDR3 spans 15 amino acids.

This clonotype was seen more than once but under ten times. The chain has TRBV29-1 and TRBJ2-1, with D possibly TRBD1 on 5 matching bases. Deletions cut 1 base from V and 0 bases from J, with 7 bases between. Germline V gene data show CDR1 as SQVTM and CDR2 as ANQGSEA. CDR3 length equals 14 residues. Here the CDR3 DNA reads TGCAGCGTTGAAGGACAGAGCTCCTACAATGAGCAGTTCTTC. This sequence encodes CSVEGQSSYNEQFF.

The chain links TRBV9 to TRBJ2-7, with TRBD2 matching over 11 bases. This CDR3 region has 15 residues. CDR1 and CDR2 (germline): SGDLS, YYNGEE. J lost 6 bases, V lost 0 bases, and 5 bases had no gene match. The CDR3 nucleotides read TGTGCCAGCAGCGTAGGAGTAGCGGGAGGGGGCGAGCAGTACTTC. Residues: CASSVGVAGGGEQYF.

The chain uses TRBV15 and TRBJ2-5; a weak D match, TRBD2 (6 bases). Germline CDR1 LNHNV, CDR2 YYDKDF (reference sequence). The CDR3 runs 16 residues. Trimming took off 5 bases at V and 3 bases at J, with 19 bases between the two ends. The CDR3 here is CATSFLGGVNKETQYF. The DNA for the CDR3 is TGTGCCACCAGCTTTCTTGGAGGGGTCAATAAAGAGACCCAGTACTTC.

The gene calls are TRBV7-3 and TRBJ2-1, with 7 nucleotides matching TRBD1. With 6 bases clipped from V and 9 bases from J, the junction kept 2 bases outside the gene matches. This CDR3 has 11 residues. Germline CDR1 SGHTA, CDR2 FQGTGA. This CDR3 is CASSTGVEQFF. The CDR3 nucleotides read TGTGCCAGCAGTACAGGGGTTGAGCAGTTCTTC. Using reference TRBV7-3 and TRBJ2-1 for the parts outside the CDR3, the full variable domain is GAGVSQTPSNKVTEKGKYVELRCDPISGHTALYWYRQSLGQGPEFLIYFQGTGAADDSGLPNDRFFAVRPEGSVSTLKIQRTERGDSAVYLCASSTGVEQFFGPGTRLTVL.

This clonotype was observed a few times. The chain has TRBV6-5 and TRBJ2-7, with a possible D match to TRBD2 (5 bases). Germline CDR1 and CDR2: MNHEY and SVGAGI. V was pared by 5 bases and J by 0 bases, with 14 bases between. CDR3 size: 15 residues. The CDR3 DNA is TGTGCCAGCAGTCCATGGACTGGCACCTCCTACGAGCAGTACTTC. Translating gives CASSPWTGTSYEQYF.

There are a few counts of this clonotype. The V gene is TRBV10-3, the J gene TRBJ2-5, with 14 bases aligning to TRBD2. V shed 3 bases, J shed 5 bases, and the junction held 5 bases outside the gene matches. The germline V gene encodes CDR1 ENHRY and CDR2 SYGVKD. The CDR3 is 16 residues long. CDR3 DNA: TGTGCCATCAGTGATAGACTAGCGGGAGGGCCGGAGACCCAGTACTTC. Amino acids: CAISDRLAGGPETQYF.

The V and J genes are TRBV25-1 and TRBJ2-3; possibly TRBD1 for D (7 bases). Trimming stripped 5 bases from V and 4 bases from J, with 16 bases between. This CDR3 is built from 15 residues. Per germline, CDR1 MGHDK and CDR2 SYGVNS. In DNA, the CDR3 is TGTGCCAGCAGTTTGACAGGGAGGTTCCCAGATACGCAGTATTTT. Its protein is CASSLTGRFPDTQYF. The variable domain in full, completed from reference TRBV25-1 and TRBJ2-3, reads EADIYQTPRYLVIGTGKKITLECSQTMGHDKMYWYQQDPGMELHLIHYSYGVNSTEKGDLSSESTVSRIRTEHFPLTLESARPSHTSQYLCASSLTGRFPDTQYFGPGTRLTVL.

V usage is TRBV15 and J usage is TRBJ2-1; a weak D match, TRBD2 (6 bases). V dropped 2 bases and J dropped 3 bases, with 11 bases sitting between them. The germline gives CDR1 LNHNV, CDR2 YYDKDF (reference sequence). The CDR3 loop spans 15 amino acids. In DNA, the CDR3 is TGTGCCACCAGCAGACCAACTAGCTACTACAATGAGCAGTTCTTC. Residues: CATSRPTSYYNEQFF.

The genes are TRBV6-1 and TRBJ1-5; no clear D gene. CDR1 MNHNS and CDR2 SASEGT come from the germline V gene. V lost 3 bases and J lost 0, with 9 bases in between. This CDR3 region has 15 residues. The CDR3 loop is CASSDGAYSNQPQHF. In DNA, the CDR3 is TGTGCCAGCAGTGACGGAGCTTATAGCAATCAGCCCCAGCATTTT.

This chain uses TRBV20-1 with TRBJ2-7; the D is unclear. Germline assignment: CDR1 DFQATT and CDR2 SNEGSKA (reference sequence). The V end was cut by 6 bases, the J end by 8 bases, with 20 bases between. The CDR3 has 13 amino acids. For the CDR3, the DNA is TGCAGTGCCGAATTAGGAGAGCCTACGAAGCAGTACTTC. Its protein product is CSAELGEPTKQYF.

The V gene is TRBV4-1, the J gene TRBJ2-7, with TRBD2 matching over 7 bases. The CDR3 extends over 18 amino acids. J gave up 1 base and V 4 bases, and 16 bases lay outside the gene matches. In germline, CDR1 is MGHRA, CDR2 YSYEKL. This CDR3 is CASSLISPGGGRSYEQYF. The CDR3 DNA reads TGCGCCAGCAGCCTCATCTCGCCGGGGGGTGGTAGGTCCTACGAGCAGTACTTC.

Points on this clonotype: A junction end diverges from the germline sequence, so it may reflect a read error. Here the CDR3 DNA reads TGTGCCGGCAGCTCTTCCGGGACTAGCTCCTACGAGCAGTACTTC. Its protein is CAGSSSGTSSYEQYF. The J gene is TRBJ2-7, the V gene TRBV7-3, with 8 bases aligning to TRBD2. The CDR3 spans 15 residues. CDR1 and CDR2 (germline): SGHTA, FQGTGA.

The chain has TRBV27 and TRBJ2-4; D may be TRBD1 or TRBD2 (5 bases each). The CDR3 totals 14 residues. Trimming shortened V by 9 bases and J by 1 base, and 13 bases separated the two germline ends. CDR1 is MNHEY, CDR2 SMNVEV, per germline (reference sequence). The CDR3 here is CASRAREAKNIQYF. DNA of the CDR3: TGTGCCAGTAGAGCCAGGGAGGCCAAAAACATTCAGTACTTC.

The J gene is TRBJ2-7, the V gene TRBV9; D remains unclear. V was shortened by 3 bases and J by 4 bases, with 11 bases between the two germline ends. The CDR3 spans 13 residues. Per germline, CDR1 SGDLS and CDR2 YYNGEE. CDR3 loop: CASSGGFPYEQYF. The CDR3 coding sequence is TGTGCCAGCAGCGGTGGTTTCCCATACGAGCAGTACTTC.

V and J are TRBV20-1 and TRBJ2-1; 7 bases line up with TRBD1. Germline V gene lookup returns CDR1 DFQATT and CDR2 SNEGSKA (reference sequence). The CDR3 is 14 residues long. V lost 6 bases, J lost 4 bases, and 9 bases stayed unmatched. CDR3: CSARPEDRYNEQFF. In DNA form, the CDR3 reads TGCAGTGCCCGCCCCGAGGACAGGTACAATGAGCAGTTCTTC.

This chain uses TRBV28 with TRBJ2-7, with 7 nucleotides matching TRBD2. The closer fit of TRBJ2-5 to the DNA end suggests the J call may be wrong. The CDR3 loop spans 16 amino acids. Germline values: CDR1 MDHEN, CDR2 SYDVKM. CDR3 amino acids: CASSSSLASIQETQYF. CDR3 bases: TGTGCCAGCAGCAGCTCACTAGCGAGCATACAAGAGACCCAGTACTTC.

The V gene is TRBV6-5, the J gene TRBJ1-2; 10 bases are shared with TRBD1. V lost 0 bases, J lost 7 bases, and 5 bases stayed unmatched. Per the germline V gene, CDR1 is MNHEY and CDR2 is SVGAGI. This CDR3 region has 15 residues. This CDR3 is CASSYSGQGLSGYTF. The CDR3, as DNA: TGTGCCAGCAGTTACTCGGGACAGGGGTTGAGTGGCTACACCTTC.

This chain joins TRBV20-1 and TRBJ2-1; tentatively, D is TRBD2 (5 bases). The end of the DNA aligns better with TRBJ2-7, so the J call may be wrong. CDR3 length equals 15 residues. Germline assignment: CDR1 DFQATT and CDR2 SNEGSKA (reference sequence). CDR3 bases: TGCAGTGCTAGTTACCCCCTAGCAGCCTACAATGAGCAGTACTTC. The encoded protein is CSASYPLAAYNEQYF.